This entry describes one T cell receptor (beta chain). Its cognate antigen is unknown. This sample's time point: blood from clinic visit 5 months post-surgery; TSC patient then seizure free. Sequencing was limited to surgery cases with top T cell transcript signatures in brain tissue. At least one anti-epileptic drug was given before surgery. Only in-frame clones appear in the TCRdb table, and some are missing; sequencing was by immunoSEQ multiplex PCR. The sample has hundreds of thousands of clones, over 90% seen once. V gave up 0 bases and J gave up 3 bases, with 10 bases separating them. Germline CDR1 is SGHNT and CDR2 is YYREEE (reference sequence). The CDR3 runs 14 residues. These data are taken from a study of brain T cells in children with intractable seizures. Findings of the study overall: Absence of clones before surgery may stem from lower sequencing depth.

The sequences come from peripheral blood, collected 5 to 6 months after surgery. The receptor was derived from a boy in the first two years of life with tuberous sclerosis and intractable seizures. This chain uses TRBV5-4 with TRBJ2-7, with a weak D call TRBD2 (6 bases). The chain's CDR3 is CASSLGGDYYEQYF. CDR3 nucleotides: TGTGCCAGCAGCTTGGGCGGGGATTACTACGAGCAGTACTTC. The variable domain in full, with the rest retrieved from reference TRBV5-4 and TRBJ2-7, is ETGVTQSPTHLIKTRGQQVTLRCSSQSGHNTVSWYQQALGQGPQFIFQYYREEENGRGNFPPRFSGLQFPNYSSELNVNALELDDSALYLCASSLGGDYYEQYFGPGTRLTVT.